The 18 T cell receptor beta chains below were found in one sample sequenced in a study of tumor-infiltrating lymphocytes in primary liver carcinoma. Unsorted whole blood supplied the blood RNA, and germline DNA was isolated too. Reverse transcription of roughly 470 ng total RNA with a constant-region primer produced TCR beta cDNA. TCR beta libraries came from three nested multiplex PCR rounds using slightly modified ARM-PCR. Two initial PCR rounds of around 10 cycles each paired TRBV1-TRBV30 forward primers with a C-beta reverse primer. MiXCR was run by TCRdb on the multiplex PCR reads, yielding one entry per CDR3 protein. The table has roughly 330,000 distinct CDR3 sequences, about two thirds seen once; the top ten hold about 6.3%. Material for sequencing was peripheral blood. Receptors were obtained from a man between 35 and 55 years old with primary liver carcinoma and hepatitis B virus infection.

This clonotype was found many times. CDR3 protein: CASSPEDSPTGELFF. CDR3 bases: TGTGCCAGCAGCCCGGAGGACAGTCCCACCGGGGAGCTGTTTTTT. V and J are TRBV5-5 and TRBJ2-2; a possible D gene is TRBD1 (6 bases). V shed 4 bases and J shed 4 bases, with 14 bases lying between them. This CDR3 spans 15 amino acids. CDR1 is SGHKS and CDR2 is YYEKEE in the germline V gene (reference sequence).

This clonotype occurred once. The chain has TRBV6-1 and TRBJ2-7, with 7 positions matching TRBD2. Germline CDR1 is MNHNS and CDR2 is SASEGT. This CDR3 is built from 20 residues. With 8 bases clipped from V and 7 bases from J, the junction kept 32 bases outside the gene matches. The CDR3 region is CASDEPLRGRRAGFIYEQYF. The DNA of the CDR3 is TGTGCCAGCGATGAACCCCTTCGGGGACGACGAGCGGGATTCATCTATGAGCAGTACTTC.

To note about this clonotype: The germline gene is not matched at one end of the junction; a read error may be the cause. The V gene is TRBV6-6, the J gene TRBJ2-7; no clear D. The germline CDR1 and CDR2 sequences are MNHNY and SVGAGI (reference sequence). CDR3 length: 13 residues. The CDR3 DNA follows: TGTGCTAGCAGTTACGTGCAGAATTACGAGCAGTACTTC. The encoded protein is CASSYVQNYEQYF.

As concerns this clonotype: Its ends do not fully match the called genes, so a read error is possible. The V and J genes are TRBV11-2 and TRBJ2-7, with D uncertain. The CDR3 has 15 amino acids. In germline, CDR1 is SGHAT, CDR2 FQNNGV. In DNA, the CDR3 is TGTGCCAGCATCTTAGAATTTGGGGTAAGCAACGAGCAGAACTTC. Translation: CASILEFGVSNEQNF. The full variable domain, completed using reference TRBV11-2 and TRBJ2-7, is EAGVAQSPRYKIIEKRQSVAFWCNPISGHATLYWYQQILGQGPKLLIQFQNNGVVDDSQLPKDRFSAERLKGVDSTLKIQPAKLEDSAVYLCASILEFGVSNEQNFGPGTRLTVT.

Concerning this clonotype itself: A junction end diverges from the germline sequence, so it may reflect a read error. V usage is TRBV6-5 and J usage is TRBJ2-7; possible D gene TRBD2, 5 bases. The CDR3 runs 14 residues. Germline lookup yields CDR1 MNHEY and CDR2 SVGAGI. CDR3 region: CASRLVGASYGQYF. CDR3 coding DNA: TGTGCCAGCAGACTAGTGGGAGCTAGCTACGGGCAGTACTTC.

This clonotype has at least ten counts. The rearrangement uses TRBV10-2 and TRBJ2-3; TRBD2 agrees at 10 bases. Trimming took 8 bases from V and 2 from J; bases not matched to a gene: 19. In germline, CDR1 is WSHSY, CDR2 SAAADI. The CDR3 extends over 19 amino acids. Here the CDR3 reads CASEVGSGRAGWPTDTQYF. The CDR3 region has the DNA TGCGCCAGCGAGGTGGGGAGCGGGAGGGCCGGATGGCCCACAGATACGCAGTATTTT.

Turning to this clonotype: At one of its ends the junction is not consistent with the germline gene, which may arise from a read error. The V call is TRBV11-2, the J call TRBJ1-5; TRBD1 aligns across 10 bases. The CDR3 is 15 amino acids. CDR1 is SGHAT, CDR2 FQNNGV, per germline. The CDR3 DNA reads TGTGCCAGCAGCGGGACAGGGGACTTCAATCAGCACCAGCATTTT. This codes for CASSGTGDFNQHQHF.

In this sample, this clonotype turned up a few times. The genes are TRBV10-1 and TRBJ1-6; D may be TRBD1 (5 bases). The V end was cut by 6 bases, the J end by 8 bases, with 11 bases between. Germline assignment: CDR1 WNHNN and CDR2 SYGVQD (reference sequence). This CDR3 region has 13 residues. CDR3 coding DNA: TGCGCCAGCAGCCTTCTCAGGGATTCACCCCTCCACTTT. Its translation: CASSLLRDSPLHF.

Concerning this clonotype: Without the conserved terminal phenylalanine or tryptophan, this CDR3 likely stems from a read error. The V call is TRBV4-1, the J call TRBJ2-1, with TRBD2 matching over 13 bases. CDR1 is MGHRA, CDR2 YSYEKL, per germline. The ends lost 1 base at V and 9 bases at J; junction bases unmatched: 15. This CDR3 has 19 amino acids. The CDR3: CASSQAEGLAGVSRGEQFS. CDR3 coding DNA: TGCGCCAGCAGCCAAGCTGAAGGACTAGCGGGAGTGTCCCGCGGTGAGCAGTTCTCC.

For this clonotype: A much larger clone differs from this one at a single base, so this may be a read error. The chain links TRBV6-1 to TRBJ2-1; unclear D gene. CDR3 size: 14 residues. V shed 5 bases and J shed 0 bases, with 8 bases lying between them. The germline gives CDR1 MNHNS, CDR2 SASEGT. The CDR3 region has the DNA TGTGCCAGCAGTAAACTGTGCTCCTACAATGAGCAGTTCTTC. Amino acid sequence: CASSKLCSYNEQFF.

About this clonotype: Possible read error: a much larger clone is one base away. Without the conserved terminal phenylalanine or tryptophan, this CDR3 likely stems from a read error. J is TRBJ2-3 and V is TRBV6-9; TRBD1 matches at 9 bases. CDR1 and CDR2 from the germline V gene are MNHGY and SVAAGI. The CDR3 sequence is 16 residues long. V dropped 6 bases and J dropped 1; count of bases not matched to a gene: 8. This CDR3 reads CASRRTGGWGTDTQYI. CDR3 nucleotide sequence: TGTGCCAGCAGGAGAACAGGGGGCTGGGGCACAGATACGCAGTATATT.

This clonotype was observed a single time. This may stem from a read error, because a much larger clone lies one nucleotide away. The V and J genes are TRBV10-3 and TRBJ1-5; TRBD1 matches 7 bases. The CDR3 is made up of 15 amino acids. The germline CDR1 and CDR2 sequences are ENHRY and SYGVKD. This chain's CDR3 is CTIGDSDNSNQPQHF. The CDR3 DNA reads TGTACCATCGGGGACAGTGACAATAGCAATCAGCCCCAGCATTTT.

A remark on this clonotype: This may be a read error: a much more frequent sequence differs by one nucleotide. The rearrangement joins TRBV29-1 to TRBJ2-3; weak D call: TRBD2 (5 bases). The CDR3 has 12 amino acids. Germline assignment: CDR1 SQVTM and CDR2 ANQGSEA. V lost 8 bases, J lost 9 bases, and 18 bases lay in between. The CDR3 is CSSLNGEKTQYF. The CDR3 bases are TGCAGCTCACTGAACGGGGAGAAGACGCAGTATTTT.

Turning to this clonotype: A much larger clone sits a single nucleotide away, making a read error possible. This chain links TRBV12-3 or TRBV12-4 with TRBJ2-1; 11 bases align to TRBD2. V lost 7 bases, J lost 4 bases, and 6 bases stayed unmatched. CDR3 length: 15 residues. CDR3 amino acids: CASMETSGKYNEQFF. The CDR3 nucleotides read TGTGCCAGCATGGAGACTAGCGGGAAATACAATGAGCAGTTCTTC.

The V gene is TRBV2, the J gene TRBJ1-4; tentatively, D is TRBD1 (5 bases). From germline, CDR1 is SNHLY and CDR2 FYNNEI. This CDR3 has 15 residues. Trimming shortened V by 2 bases and J by 4 bases, and 11 bases separated the two germline ends. CDR3 DNA: TGTGCCAGCAGTGAACATGGGACTTATAATGAAAAACTGTTTTTT. Translated: CASSEHGTYNEKLFF.

V is TRBV30 and J is TRBJ1-2; a weak D match, TRBD1 (6 bases). Trimming pared 4 bases from V and 4 bases from J, leaving 22 bases between. Germline V CDR1 and CDR2: GTSNPN, SVGIG (reference sequence). The CDR3 sequence is 16 residues long. The DNA of the CDR3 is TGTGCCTGGATTCGAAGGGGGGCGCAGGTGGTCTATGGCTACACCTTC. It translates to CAWIRRGAQVVYGYTF.

Note on this clonotype: One end of the junction does not line up with germline, which may come from a read error. This rearrangement joins TRBV11-2 to TRBJ2-1, with 9 nucleotides matching TRBD1. The CDR3 runs 16 residues. Germline V gene data show CDR1 as SGHAT and CDR2 as FQNNGV. CDR3 residues: CVSGTGTGTYYNEEFF. The CDR3 DNA sequence: TGTGTCAGCGGCACCGGGACAGGGACTTACTACAATGAGGAGTTCTTC.

This chain links TRBV12-3 or TRBV12-4 with TRBJ2-3, with D possibly TRBD2 on 6 matching bases. V was clipped by 10 bases and J by 1 base, with 18 bases between them. CDR3 length: 15 amino acids. The CDR3 region has the DNA TGTGCCACCAAGCTGTGGCCTAGCGGCACAGATACGCAGTATTTT. Its translation is CATKLWPSGTDTQYF.